One sample yielded the 29 T cell receptor beta chains listed below, sequenced in a study of early T cells in non-severe SARS-CoV-2 infection (dated by TCRdb to about 2021). Library construction relied on 5' RACE. The sample was run on a NextSeq 500. TCRdb applied fastp at Q25 and MiXCR to the public reads, then kept only in-frame beta chains. Each entry is one CDR3 protein sequence, shown with its most common DNA and genes. The sample table holds just over 80,000 distinct CDR3 sequences, of which roughly 15% were seen once. The ten largest clones take up under 1.5% of the sample. Sequences were obtained from whole blood. All receptors come from an adult who was a healthcare worker with PCR-confirmed SARS-CoV-2 infection or an uninfected control (not recorded which).

This clonotype has ten or more counts. The chain carries TRBV25-1 and TRBJ1-1, with 9 bases identical to TRBD1. The CDR3 contains 14 residues. The V gene end was trimmed by 6 bases and the J gene end by 5 bases; junction bases not matched to a gene: 7. In germline, CDR1 is MGHDK, CDR2 SYGVNS. The CDR3 nucleotides read TGTGCCAGCAGGAGGGACAGGGTGGGTACTGAAGCTTTCTTT. Its translation: CASRRDRVGTEAFF.

This clonotype was observed a few times. This chain connects TRBV7-2 to TRBJ2-1, with D uncertain. V lost 2 bases, J lost 8 bases, and 13 bases lay in between. The CDR3 has 14 residues. CDR1 SGHTA and CDR2 FQGNSA come from the germline V gene. CDR3 residues: CASSLSGSSHEQFF. The CDR3 DNA reads as TGTGCCAGCAGCTTATCCGGTAGCTCCCATGAGCAGTTCTTC.

This clonotype was seen repeatedly, ten times or more. The V call is TRBV6-4, the J call TRBJ2-2, with D perhaps TRBD2 (6 bases). CDR3 length: 14 amino acids. The germline V gene encodes CDR1 MRHNA and CDR2 SNTAGT. V gave up 7 bases and J gave up 3 bases, with 12 bases separating them. This CDR3 is CASKGGDDTGELFF. The CDR3 bases are TGTGCCAGCAAAGGAGGGGACGACACCGGGGAGCTGTTTTTT.

The genes are TRBV20-1 and TRBJ2-3, with D tentatively TRBD2 (7 bases). V lost 6 bases, J lost 1 base, and 20 bases lay in between. Germline V gives CDR1 DFQATT, CDR2 SNEGSKA (reference sequence). This CDR3 is built from 16 residues. CDR3 sequence reads: CSAQKGGAYRTDTQYF. CDR3 coding DNA: TGCAGTGCCCAGAAGGGGGGGGCCTACCGCACAGATACGCAGTATTTT.

This clonotype was recorded many times. An end of the junction differs from the germline gene, which may be a read error. The chain joins TRBV6-2 or TRBV6-3 to TRBJ1-1, with 7 bases that match TRBD1. The CDR3 runs 16 residues. Per the germline V gene, CDR1 is MNHEY and CDR2 is SVGEGT. DNA of the CDR3: TGTGCCAGCAGCCCCCCGTGGACAGGACGGAACACTGAAGTTTTCTTT. Protein sequence: CASSPPWTGRNTEVFF.

The V call is TRBV20-1, the J call TRBJ2-3, with D possibly matching TRBD2 (5 bases). Germline V gene data show CDR1 as DFQATT and CDR2 as SNEGSKA (reference sequence). Trimming pared 3 bases from V and 1 base from J, leaving 11 bases between. This CDR3 has 14 amino acids. The CDR3 sequence: CSARRDGGTDTQYF. As DNA, the CDR3 is TGCAGTGCTAGGAGGGATGGGGGCACAGATACGCAGTATTTT.

This clonotype was picked up one time. This CDR3 reads CSVDWTALRYF. The CDR3 region has the DNA TGCAGCGTTGACTGGACAGCTCTGAGGTATTTT. V gene TRBV29-1 combines with J gene TRBJ2-3; D perhaps matches TRBD1 (6 bases). The germline V gene has CDR1 SQVTM and CDR2 ANQGSEA. CDR3 size: 11 residues. V was shortened by 3 bases and J by 14 bases, with 15 bases between the two germline ends.

This clonotype was observed at least ten times. This chain's CDR3 is CASSPVWQGAWKGHEQFF. CDR3 sequence (DNA): TGTGCCAGCAGCCCTGTCTGGCAAGGGGCCTGGAAAGGGCATGAGCAGTTCTTC. The V call is TRBV7-6, the J call TRBJ2-1; TRBD1 might be the D (5 bases). Per the germline V gene, CDR1 is SGHVS and CDR2 is FNYEAQ. V lost 5 bases and J 8 bases, leaving 28 bases between the germline ends. This CDR3 contains 18 residues. The entire variable domain, with the rest obtained from reference TRBV7-6 and TRBJ2-1, is as follows: GAGVSQSPRYKVTKRGQDVALRCDPISGHVSLYWYRQALGQGPEFLTYFNYEAQQDKSGLPNDRFSAERPEGSISTLTIQRTEQRDSAMYRCASSPVWQGAWKGHEQFFGPGTRLTVL.

Only a few counts were recorded for this clonotype. The V call is TRBV2, the J call TRBJ2-7, with D perhaps given as TRBD1 or TRBD2 (8 bases each). Germline CDR1 reads SNHLY; CDR2 reads FYNNEI. Trimming removed 3 bases at V and 2 bases at J, with 17 bases between. This CDR3 is 16 amino acids long. This CDR3 is CASSEGSGTGAYEQYF. The CDR3 DNA reads as TGTGCCAGCAGTGAGGGTAGCGGGACAGGAGCCTACGAGCAGTACTTC.

This clonotype was counted a few times. The chain couples TRBV7-8 to TRBJ1-5, with D hard to call. V gave up 5 bases and J gave up 0 bases, with 11 bases separating them. The germline V gene has CDR1 SGHVS and CDR2 FQNEAQ. The CDR3 is 15 amino acids. For the CDR3, the DNA is TGTGCCAGCAGCCATAATGAACTTAGCAATCAGCCCCAGCATTTT. This gives the protein CASSHNELSNQPQHF.

Ten or more counts support this clonotype. The rearrangement uses TRBV6-6 and TRBJ1-1; 8 bases line up with TRBD1. In germline, CDR1 is MNHNY, CDR2 SVGAGI (reference sequence). The CDR3 is 14 residues long. The trim removed 6 bases at V and 5 bases at J, leaving 8 bases unmatched. CDR3 region: CASRGLTGGTEAFF. The CDR3 DNA is TGTGCCAGCAGAGGACTTACAGGGGGTACTGAAGCTTTCTTT.

The gene calls are TRBV4-3 and TRBJ2-7; 8 bases align to TRBD2. CDR1 is LGHNA and CDR2 is YSLEER in the germline V gene. The CDR3 has 14 amino acids. The V and J ends lost 1 base and 7 bases, in that order; junction bases with no gene match: 6. The chain's CDR3 is CASSQGAGVLEQYF. The CDR3 DNA is TGCGCCAGCAGCCAAGGAGCGGGGGTTCTTGAGCAGTACTTC.

This clonotype was detected only a few times. The CDR3 nucleotides are TGTGCCAGCAGCTTGGAAGCCGGGGAGCTGTTTTTT. This sequence encodes CASSLEAGELFF. The chain recombines TRBV5-6 with TRBJ2-2, with D hard to call. Deletions cut 0 bases from V and 6 bases from J, with 3 bases between. The CDR3 is 12 residues long. Germline V gene lookup returns CDR1 SGHDT and CDR2 YYEEEE. The full variable domain, in which reference TRBV5-6 and TRBJ2-2 provide the parts outside the CDR3, is DAGVTQSPTHLIKTRGQQVTLRCSPKSGHDTVSWYQQALGQGPQFIFQYYEEEERQRGNFPDRFSGHQFPNYSSELNVNALLLGDSALYLCASSLEAGELFFGEGSRLTVL.

This clonotype was seen repeatedly, ten times or more. V is TRBV6-5 and J is TRBJ1-5, with 7 bases lining up with TRBD1. With V trimmed by 5 bases and J by 4 bases, 5 bases remained unmatched. The V gene's germline CDR1 is MNHEY and CDR2 SVGAGI. CDR3 length: 14 amino acids. The CDR3 sequence: CASSTGQMNQPQHF. The CDR3 coding sequence is TGTGCCAGCAGTACGGGACAGATGAATCAGCCCCAGCATTTT.

The rearrangement joins TRBV4-1 to TRBJ2-1; 8 positions agree with TRBD2. The CDR3 is 16 residues long. CDR1 is MGHRA, CDR2 YSYEKL, per germline. Trimming cost V 4 bases and J 2 bases; bases outside gene matches: 7. For the CDR3, the DNA is TGCGCCAGCAGCCGCGGACTAGCCTTGCCCTACAATGAGCAGTTCTTC. The encoded protein is CASSRGLALPYNEQFF.

This clonotype was observed at least ten times. This chain joins TRBV11-2 and TRBJ2-3, with D maybe TRBD2 (5 bases). The V gene lost 7 bases and the J gene lost 4 bases, with 18 bases spanning the gap. The V gene's germline CDR1 is SGHAT and CDR2 FQNNGV. The CDR3 length is 15 residues. The CDR3 DNA reads TGTGCCAGCACGAAAGCGGCCATGGCGGCAGATACGCAGTATTTT. Protein sequence: CASTKAAMAADTQYF.

Notes on this clonotype: A much larger clone differs from this one at a single base, so this may be a read error. The chain has TRBV6-5 and TRBJ2-5, with TRBD1 identical over 7 bases. With V trimmed by 6 bases and J by 6 bases, 7 bases remained unmatched. This CDR3 comprises 13 residues. Germline loops: CDR1 MNHEY, CDR2 SVGAGI. In nucleotides, the CDR3 is TGTGCCAGCAGCCTAGGGGGCTTGAAGACCCAGTACTTC. Its translation: CASSLGGLKTQYF.

The sample holds many counts of this clonotype. The rearrangement joins TRBV30 to TRBJ2-1, with 8 bases fitting TRBD2. CDR1 GTSNPN and CDR2 SVGIG come from the germline V gene (reference sequence). This CDR3 is built from 14 residues. J lost 6 bases, V lost 2 bases, and 6 bases had no gene match. CDR3 DNA sequence: TGTGCCTGGAGTTGGGGACTAGACCTCAATGAGCAGTTCTTC. It encodes CAWSWGLDLNEQFF.

This clonotype was seen ten or more times. V usage is TRBV3-1 and J usage is TRBJ1-3; perhaps TRBD1 as D (5 bases). Germline CDR1 LGHDT, CDR2 YNNKEL (reference sequence). The CDR3 runs 16 residues. The germline V and J ends were trimmed by 0 bases and 0 bases, with 9 bases remaining between them. CDR3 in DNA: TGTGCCAGCAGCCAAGAGGGGCAGTTCTCTGGAAACACCATATATTTT. Translation gives CASSQEGQFSGNTIYF.

This clonotype was seen many times. The V and J genes are TRBV7-8 and TRBJ2-1, with 7 bases aligning to TRBD2. CDR1 is SGHVS and CDR2 is FQNEAQ in the germline V gene. This CDR3 spans 16 amino acids. J gave up 0 bases and V 4 bases, and 6 bases lay outside the gene matches. CDR3 sequence reads: CASSSKRGPSYNEQFF. DNA of the CDR3: TGTGCCAGCAGCTCTAAGCGGGGCCCCTCCTACAATGAGCAGTTCTTC.

The rearrangement joins TRBV6-5 to TRBJ1-2; the D gene is possibly TRBD1 (5 bases). Trimming removed 0 bases at V and 4 bases at J, with 15 bases between. This CDR3 region has 16 residues. In germline, CDR1 is MNHEY, CDR2 SVGAGI. In DNA, the CDR3 is TGTGCCAGCAGTTACTCGACCGACAGTTCTCTCTATGGCTACACCTTC. This sequence encodes CASSYSTDSSLYGYTF.

The chain recombines TRBV12-3 or TRBV12-4 with TRBJ1-1, with a possible D match to TRBD1 (5 bases). V lost 7 bases, J lost 0 bases, and 18 bases lay in between. The CDR3 consists of 16 residues. The CDR3 sequence is CASTPDWAGMNTEAFF. In nucleotides, the CDR3 is TGTGCCAGCACCCCCGATTGGGCAGGGATGAACACTGAAGCTTTCTTT.

This chain uses TRBV18 with TRBJ1-6; D is unresolved. Germline loops: CDR1 KGHSH, CDR2 LQKENI. Trimming took 6 bases from V and 11 from J, leaving 17 bases between them. CDR3 length: 14 residues. The CDR3 sequence is CASSGDQRNTPLHF. CDR3 nucleotides: TGTGCCAGCTCTGGGGATCAGCGGAATACACCCCTCCACTTT.

This clonotype was recorded many times. This rearrangement joins TRBV5-1 to TRBJ2-3; TRBD2 matches 8 bases. The length of the CDR3 is 14 residues. In germline, CDR1 is SGHRS, CDR2 YFSETQ. Trimming at V came to 5 bases and at J to 6 bases, leaving 8 bases not matched to a gene. CDR3 protein: CASRISAGADTQYF. The CDR3 DNA is TGCGCCAGCAGGATTTCAGCGGGGGCGGATACGCAGTATTTT.

The chain has TRBV7-9 and TRBJ1-1, with 7 bases that match TRBD1. V shed 6 bases, J shed 10 bases, and the junction held 5 bases outside the gene matches. The CDR3 length is 11 residues. The germline gives CDR1 SEHNR, CDR2 FQNEAQ (reference sequence). Here the CDR3 DNA reads TGTGCCAGCAGACAGGGGCCGGGAGCTTTCTTT. Protein product: CASRQGPGAFF. Looking up the rest from reference TRBV7-9 and TRBJ1-1 gives the full variable domain: DTGVSQNPRHKITKRGQNVTFRCDPISEHNRLYWYRQTLGQGPEFLTYFQNEAQLEKSRLLSDRFSAERPKGSFSTLEIQRTEQGDSAMYLCASRQGPGAFFGQGTRLTVV.

This clonotype showed up just a few times. The chain links TRBV19 to TRBJ2-7, with TRBD1 as a possible D gene (5 bases). V lost 6 bases to trimming and J lost 0 bases, with 12 bases between them. CDR1 is LNHDA, CDR2 SQIVND, per germline (reference sequence). The CDR3 has 14 residues. This chain's CDR3 is CASSERTPSYEQYF. CDR3 in DNA: TGTGCCAGTAGCGAAAGGACACCCTCCTACGAGCAGTACTTC.

V is TRBV7-6 and J is TRBJ2-3; D is uncertain. From germline, CDR1 is SGHVS and CDR2 FNYEAQ. CDR3 length equals 16 residues. The ends were cut back, 4 bases at V and 1 base at J, with 15 bases in the middle. CDR3 bases: TGTGCCAGCAGCTCCGTGGGTGGGCCTCGCACAGATACGCAGTATTTT. Translated, it gives CASSSVGGPRTDTQYF.

V usage is TRBV11-2 and J usage is TRBJ1-2, with 7 bases lining up with TRBD1. J was trimmed by 6 bases and V by 4 bases; bases with no gene match: 8. The CDR3 is 14 amino acids. Germline assignment: CDR1 SGHAT and CDR2 FQNNGV. In nucleotides, the CDR3 is TGTGCCAGCAGCTCAAGGCCTACAGGGGATGGCTACACCTTC. Amino acids: CASSSRPTGDGYTF.

V gene TRBV6-5 combines with J gene TRBJ1-6, with 11 positions matching TRBD1. Germline loops: CDR1 MNHEY, CDR2 SVGAGI. V gave up 8 bases and J gave up 9 bases; unmatched junction bases: 6. The CDR3 loop spans 14 amino acids. The chain's CDR3 is CASGTGTGGSPLHF. CDR3 bases: TGTGCCAGCGGCACCGGGACAGGGGGTTCACCCCTCCACTTT.